Each of the 9 T cell receptor beta chains below was sequenced from the same sample in a study of OX40 agonist ivuxolimab in advanced cancers. Data came from immunoSEQ multiplex PCR; TCRdb stores just in-frame clones and leaves some out. The table records 75,000 to 80,000 clones, about 84% of them present only once. The sequencing used CD4+ or CD8+ T cells sorted from blood, collected in a trial of the OX40 agonist ivuxolimab. The receptors were gathered from an adult with an advanced solid tumor such as melanoma, head and neck, liver or kidney cancer.

The chain couples TRBV5-1 to TRBJ2-1; TRBD2 might be the D (5 bases). This CDR3 comprises 13 residues. Germline values: CDR1 SGHRS, CDR2 YFSETQ. V lost 4 bases, J lost 2 bases, and 7 bases lay in between. As DNA, the CDR3 is TGCGCCAGCAGCCCGGGGACCTACAATGAGCAGTTCTTC. Translated: CASSPGTYNEQFF.

This clone was counted between two and nine times. The J gene is TRBJ1-5, the V gene TRBV10-3; 8 bases line up with TRBD1. The germline V gene encodes CDR1 ENHRY and CDR2 SYGVKD. The V segment lost 6 bases and the J segment 7 bases; nucleotides outside the gene matches: 8. The CDR3 sequence is 14 residues long. This CDR3 is CAISQGTGGQPQHF. The CDR3, as DNA: TGTGCCATCAGCCAAGGGACAGGAGGCCAGCCCCAGCATTTT.

This chain uses TRBV27 with TRBJ2-5; D is perhaps TRBD1 (8 bases). Germline V gene sequence: CDR1 MNHEY, CDR2 SMNVEV (reference sequence). V lost 5 bases, J lost 4 bases, and 20 bases lay in between. The CDR3 totals 16 residues. CDR3 sequence: CASSPTDREGLETQYF. CDR3 bases: TGTGCCAGCAGTCCCACGGACAGGGAGGGTTTAGAGACCCAGTACTTC.

V is TRBV6-1 and J is TRBJ1-1, with a possible D match to TRBD1 (6 bases). V was pared by 7 bases and J by 5 bases, with 17 bases between. The germline gives CDR1 MNHNS, CDR2 SASEGT. CDR3 length: 14 amino acids. Here the CDR3 DNA reads TGTGCCAGCACAAGGGGCGCCACAGGGACTGAAGCTTTCTTT. Translated, it gives CASTRGATGTEAFF.

The chain joins TRBV5-1 to TRBJ2-5; D gene unclear. The CDR3 has 13 amino acids. Germline values: CDR1 SGHRS, CDR2 YFSETQ. The germline V and J ends were trimmed by 2 bases and 4 bases, with 9 bases remaining between them. The CDR3 region has the DNA TGCGCCAGCAGCTTCCAACCGGGAGAGACCCAGTACTTC. Translated: CASSFQPGETQYF.

The chain combines TRBV19 with TRBJ1-5; TRBD1 matches at 8 bases. With V trimmed by 5 bases and J by 2 bases, 2 bases remained unmatched. From germline, CDR1 is LNHDA and CDR2 SQIVND (reference sequence). The CDR3 has 14 residues. As DNA, the CDR3 is TGTGCCAGTAGTGACAGGGGTCGCAATCAGCCCCAGCATTTT. This codes for CASSDRGRNQPQHF. Supplemented by reference TRBV19 and TRBJ1-5, the full variable domain reads DGGITQSPKYLFRKEGQNVTLSCEQNLNHDAMYWYRQDPGQGLRLIYYSQIVNDFQKGDIAEGYSVSREKKESFPLTVTSAQKNPTAFYLCASSDRGRNQPQHFGDGTRLSIL.

This clone has only one observation. The rearrangement links TRBV11-3 to TRBJ2-5, with D unresolved. The CDR3 is made up of 13 amino acids. V was cut by 5 bases and J by 7 bases, with 14 bases left in between. The germline gives CDR1 SGHNT, CDR2 YENEEA. The DNA for the CDR3 is TGTGCCAGCAGCCCTCTAGGAACGGGGACCCAGTACTTC. This gives the protein CASSPLGTGTQYF.

This rearrangement joins TRBV5-1 to TRBJ2-5; 14 bases fit TRBD2. J lost 1 base, V lost 4 bases, and 6 bases had no gene match. Looked up from germline, CDR1 is SGHRS and CDR2 is YFSETQ. CDR3 length: 17 amino acids. In nucleotides, the CDR3 is TGCGCCAGCAGCACCGGACTAGCGGGGGGTTTCCAAGAGACCCAGTACTTC. Amino acids: CASSTGLAGGFQETQYF.

For this clone: Distinct nucleotide sequences in the sample also encode this CDR3. V gene TRBV6-5 combines with J gene TRBJ2-5; D tentatively fits TRBD1 or TRBD2 (5 bases each). CDR3 length: 14 residues. The germline CDR1 and CDR2 sequences are MNHEY and SVGAGI. V gave up 0 bases and J gave up 4 bases, with 9 bases separating them. The DNA for the CDR3 is TGTGCCAGCAGTTACTCGGAAGGGACAGAGACCCAGTACTTC. It specifies CASSYSEGTETQYF.